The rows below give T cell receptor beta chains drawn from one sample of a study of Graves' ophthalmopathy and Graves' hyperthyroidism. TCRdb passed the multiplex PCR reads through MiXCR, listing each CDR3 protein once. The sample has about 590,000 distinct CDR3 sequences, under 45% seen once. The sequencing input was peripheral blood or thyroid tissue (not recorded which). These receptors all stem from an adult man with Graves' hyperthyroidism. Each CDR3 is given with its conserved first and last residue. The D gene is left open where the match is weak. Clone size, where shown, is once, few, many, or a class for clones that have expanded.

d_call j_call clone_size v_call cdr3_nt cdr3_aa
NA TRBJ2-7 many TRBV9 TGTGCCAGCAGCGTAGTGGCAGGTTCCTACGAGCAGTACTTC CASSVVAGSYEQYF
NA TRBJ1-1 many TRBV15 TGTGCCACCAGCAGAGATCGCCGTCGAAGGACAGCTGAAGCTTTCTTT CATSRDRRRRTAEAFF
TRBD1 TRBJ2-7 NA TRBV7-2 TGTGCCAGCAGCTTACTACAGGGGAGCGATGGCTACGAGCAGTACTTC CASSLLQGSDGYEQYF
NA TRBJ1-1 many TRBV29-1 TGCAGCGTTGGCCCGGGGTACACTGAAGCTTTCTTT CSVGPGYTEAFF
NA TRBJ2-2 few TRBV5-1 TGCGCCAGCAGCTTGAACGCAGGGTGGATGACCGGGGAGCTGTTTTTT CASSLNAGWMTGELFF
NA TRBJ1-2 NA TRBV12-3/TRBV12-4 TGTGCTAGTGGTTTGCCCCAACCAGGGCACCATGGCTACACCTTC CASGLPQPGHHGYTF
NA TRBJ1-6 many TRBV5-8 TGTGCCAGCAGCCACCGACAGTCGAGCTCCTATAATTCACCCCTCCACTTT CASSHRQSSSYNSPLHF
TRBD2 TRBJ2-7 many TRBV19 TGTGCCAGTAGTCCCACAGGACTAGGTGGATCCTTCGAGCAGTACTTC CASSPTGLGGSFEQYF
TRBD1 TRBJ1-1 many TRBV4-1 TGCGCCAGCAGCCTTAGGGACAGCCCTGCTTTTGAAGCTTTCTTT CASSLRDSPAFEAFF
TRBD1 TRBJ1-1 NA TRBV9 TGTGCCAGCAGCGCCCAGACAGGGCAGAACACTGAAGCTTTCTTT CASSAQTGQNTEAFF
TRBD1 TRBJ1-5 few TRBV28 TGTGCCAGCAAAACAGGGGGCAATCAGCCCCAGCATTTT CASKTGGNQPQHF
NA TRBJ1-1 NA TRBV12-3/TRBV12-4 TGTGCCAGCAGCCACCTCCGGGACGCCAGGAACACTGAAGCTTTCTTT CASSHLRDARNTEAFF
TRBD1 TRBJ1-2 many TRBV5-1 TGCGCCAGCAGCACTGACAGGGGAGATGGCTACACCTTC CASSTDRGDGYTF
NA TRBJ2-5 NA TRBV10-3 TGTGCTAGTCCGCCGGTAGGAGGACAAGAGACCCAGTACTTC CASPPVGGQETQYF
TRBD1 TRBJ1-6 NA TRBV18 TGTGCCAGCTCAACTTCCTCGGGACAGAATTCACCCCTCCACTTT CASSTSSGQNSPLHF
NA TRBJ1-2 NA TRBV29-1 TGCAGCGTAAACGAGCGCTACGGCTATGGCTACACCTTC CSVNERYGYGYTF
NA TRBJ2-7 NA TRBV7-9 TGTGCCAGCAGCTGGGGGGGCAGGGTCCCCTACGAGCAGTACTTC CASSWGGRVPYEQYF
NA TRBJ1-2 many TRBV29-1 TGCAGCTCGATGGGGGGGGGGGCTACCTATGGCTACACCTTC CSSMGGGATYGYTF
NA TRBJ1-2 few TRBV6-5 TGTGCCAGCAGTTCAGCGGGCTACACCTTC CASSSAGYTF
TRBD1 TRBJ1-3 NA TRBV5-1 TGCGCCAGCAGCTACATGACAGGGGCTGGAAACACCATATATTTT CASSYMTGAGNTIYF
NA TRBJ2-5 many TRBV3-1 TGTGCCAGCAGCCAAGATTTCGCAGGAGGGGAGACCCAGTACTTC CASSQDFAGGETQYF
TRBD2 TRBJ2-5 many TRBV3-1 TGTGCCAGCAGCCAAGTGCGGGGGGGCCGGGAGACCCAGTACTTC CASSQVRGGRETQYF
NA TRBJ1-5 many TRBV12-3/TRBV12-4 TGTGCCAGCAGCCCGGCCGGGACACTGGGCAATCAGCCCCAGCATTTT CASSPAGTLGNQPQHF
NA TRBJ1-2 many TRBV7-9 TGTGCCAGCAGCTTCACTAACTATGGCTACACCTTC CASSFTNYGYTF
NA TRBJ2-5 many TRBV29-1 TGCAGCCTTGACTTCGGGTACCAAGAGACCCAGTACTTC CSLDFGYQETQYF
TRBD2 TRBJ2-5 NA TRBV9 TGTGCCAGCAGCGTAGGGGTATGGCTAGCGGGGGAAGAGACCCAGTACTTC CASSVGVWLAGEETQYF
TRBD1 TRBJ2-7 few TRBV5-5 TGTGCCAGCAGCCCATGGACAGGTTTAGGGTACGAGCAGTACTTC CASSPWTGLGYEQYF
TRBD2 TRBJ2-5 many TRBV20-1 TGCAGTGCTAGATATTTGGCGGGAGGGCCGATGGGGCAAGAGACCCAGTACTTC CSARYLAGGPMGQETQYF
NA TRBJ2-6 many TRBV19 TGTGCCAGTACCGAGGGGAGGAGGGGCCTTGGGGCCAACGTCCTGACTTTC CASTEGRRGLGANVLTF
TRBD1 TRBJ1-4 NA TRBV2 TGTGCCAGCAGAGTTAGGGATCAGGGGGCGCGAGAAAAACTGTTTTTT CASRVRDQGAREKLFF